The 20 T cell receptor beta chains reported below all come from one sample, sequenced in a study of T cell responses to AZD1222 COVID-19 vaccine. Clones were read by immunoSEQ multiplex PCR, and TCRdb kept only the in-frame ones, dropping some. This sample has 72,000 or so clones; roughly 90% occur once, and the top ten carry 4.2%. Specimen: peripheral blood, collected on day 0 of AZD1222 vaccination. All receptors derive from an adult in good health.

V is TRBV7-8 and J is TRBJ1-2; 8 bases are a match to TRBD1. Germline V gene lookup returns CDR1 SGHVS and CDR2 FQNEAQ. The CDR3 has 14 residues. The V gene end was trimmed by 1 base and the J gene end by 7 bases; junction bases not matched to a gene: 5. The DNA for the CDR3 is TGTGCCAGCAGCTTAGACCAGGGGGCAGGTGGCTACACCTTC. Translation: CASSLDQGAGGYTF.

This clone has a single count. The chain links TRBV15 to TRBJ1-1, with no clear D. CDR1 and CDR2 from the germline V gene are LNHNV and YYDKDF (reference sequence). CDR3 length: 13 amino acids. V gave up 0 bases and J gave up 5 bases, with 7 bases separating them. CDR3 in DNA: TGTGCCACCAGCAGAGACATAGGAACTGAAGCTTTCTTT. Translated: CATSRDIGTEAFF. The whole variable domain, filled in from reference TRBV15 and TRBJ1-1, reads DAMVIQNPRYQVTQFGKPVTLSCSQTLNHNVMYWYQQKSSQAPKLLFHYYDKDFNNEADTPDNFQSRRPNTSFCFLDIRSPGLGDTAMYLCATSRDIGTEAFFGQGTRLTVV.

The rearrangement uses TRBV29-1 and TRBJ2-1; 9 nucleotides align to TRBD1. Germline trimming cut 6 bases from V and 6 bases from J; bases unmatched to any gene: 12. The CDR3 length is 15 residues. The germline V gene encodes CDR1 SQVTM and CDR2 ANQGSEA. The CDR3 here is CSVAQGAAGGNEQFF. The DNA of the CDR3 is TGCAGCGTGGCACAGGGGGCGGCTGGGGGCAATGAGCAGTTCTTC.

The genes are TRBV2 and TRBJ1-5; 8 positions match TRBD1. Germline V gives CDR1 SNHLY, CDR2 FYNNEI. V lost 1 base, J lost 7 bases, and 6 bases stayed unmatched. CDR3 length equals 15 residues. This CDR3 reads CASSEGTGRTQPQHF. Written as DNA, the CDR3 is TGTGCCAGCAGTGAAGGGACAGGGAGGACCCAGCCCCAGCATTTT.

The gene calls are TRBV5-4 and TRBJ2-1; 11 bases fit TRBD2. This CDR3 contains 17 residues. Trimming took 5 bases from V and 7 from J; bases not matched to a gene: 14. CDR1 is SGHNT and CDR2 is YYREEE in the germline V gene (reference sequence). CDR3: CASRPELLAGGTNEQFF. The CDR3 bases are TGTGCCAGCAGGCCGGAGCTATTAGCGGGAGGGACAAATGAGCAGTTCTTC.

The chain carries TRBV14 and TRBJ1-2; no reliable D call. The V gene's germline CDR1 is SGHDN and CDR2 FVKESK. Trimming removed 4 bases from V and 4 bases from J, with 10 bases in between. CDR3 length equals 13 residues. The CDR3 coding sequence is TGTGCCAGCAGCCCCTCGGGGATCTATGGCTACACCTTC. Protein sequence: CASSPSGIYGYTF.

The CDR3 sequence: CASSSPQGQGGDNEQFF. The CDR3 region has the DNA TGTGCCAGCAGTTCCCCCCAGGGACAAGGGGGGGACAATGAGCAGTTCTTC. V and J are TRBV25-1 and TRBJ2-1; the D gene is possibly TRBD2 (7 bases). Germline CDR1 is MGHDK and CDR2 is SYGVNS. CDR3 size: 17 residues. V gave up 5 bases and J gave up 5 bases, with 22 bases separating them.

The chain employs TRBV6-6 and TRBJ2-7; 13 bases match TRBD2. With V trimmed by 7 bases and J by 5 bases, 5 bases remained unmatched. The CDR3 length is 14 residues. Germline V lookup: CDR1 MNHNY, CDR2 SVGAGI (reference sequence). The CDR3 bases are TGTGCCAGCAACCCGGGACTAGCGGGAAACGAGCAGTACTTC. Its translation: CASNPGLAGNEQYF.

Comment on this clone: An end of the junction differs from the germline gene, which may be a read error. CDR3: CASSFGRDGTYGQYF. CDR3 DNA sequence: TGTGCCAGCAGCTTCGGCCGCGACGGAACCTACGGGCAGTACTTC. This chain uses TRBV11-2 with TRBJ2-7, with D uncertain. The CDR3 contains 15 residues. CDR1 SGHAT and CDR2 FQNNGV come from the germline V gene. Full variable domain (outside the CDR3, taken from reference TRBV11-2 and TRBJ2-7): EAGVAQSPRYKIIEKRQSVAFWCNPISGHATLYWYQQILGQGPKLLIQFQNNGVVDDSQLPKDRFSAERLKGVDSTLKIQPAKLEDSAVYLCASSFGRDGTYGQYFGPGTRLTVT.

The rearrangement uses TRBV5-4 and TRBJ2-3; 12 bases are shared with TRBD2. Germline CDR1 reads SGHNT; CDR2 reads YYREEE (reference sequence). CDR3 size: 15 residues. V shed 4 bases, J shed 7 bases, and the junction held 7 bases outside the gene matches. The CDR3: CASSNKTSGSYTQYF. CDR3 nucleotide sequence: TGTGCCAGCAGCAATAAGACTAGCGGGAGTTATACGCAGTATTTT.

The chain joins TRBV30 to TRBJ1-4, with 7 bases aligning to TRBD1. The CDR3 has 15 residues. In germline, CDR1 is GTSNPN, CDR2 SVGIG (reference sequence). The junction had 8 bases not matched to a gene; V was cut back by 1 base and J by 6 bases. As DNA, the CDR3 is TGTGCCTGGAGTGAAATGGGGCAGGGGGATGAAAAACTGTTTTTT. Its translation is CAWSEMGQGDEKLFF.

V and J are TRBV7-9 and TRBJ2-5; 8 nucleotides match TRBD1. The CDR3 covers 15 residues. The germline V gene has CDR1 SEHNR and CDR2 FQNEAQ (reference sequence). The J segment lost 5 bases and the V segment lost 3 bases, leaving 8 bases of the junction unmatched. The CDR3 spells CASSLVGRGQETQYF. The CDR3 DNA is TGTGCCAGCAGCTTGGTCGGCAGGGGGCAGGAGACCCAGTACTTC.

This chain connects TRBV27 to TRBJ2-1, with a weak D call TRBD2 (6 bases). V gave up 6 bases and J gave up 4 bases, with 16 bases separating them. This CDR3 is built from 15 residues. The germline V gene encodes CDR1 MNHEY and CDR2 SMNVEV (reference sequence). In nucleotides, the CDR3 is TGTGCCAGCAGCCGCTCAGGCGGGACGTACAATGAGCAGTTCTTC. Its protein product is CASSRSGGTYNEQFF.

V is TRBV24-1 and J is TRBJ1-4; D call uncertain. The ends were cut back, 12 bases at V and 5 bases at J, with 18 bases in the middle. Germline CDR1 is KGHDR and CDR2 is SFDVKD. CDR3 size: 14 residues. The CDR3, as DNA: TGTGCCTCGGGAGACGGGCAGAGAAATGAAAAACTGTTTTTT. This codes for CASGDGQRNEKLFF.

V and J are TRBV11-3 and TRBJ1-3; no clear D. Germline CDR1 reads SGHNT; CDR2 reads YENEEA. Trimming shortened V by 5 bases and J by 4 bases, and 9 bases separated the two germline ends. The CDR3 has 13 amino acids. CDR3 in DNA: TGTGCCAGCAGCCCCTCAGCCGGAAACACCATATATTTT. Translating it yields CASSPSAGNTIYF.

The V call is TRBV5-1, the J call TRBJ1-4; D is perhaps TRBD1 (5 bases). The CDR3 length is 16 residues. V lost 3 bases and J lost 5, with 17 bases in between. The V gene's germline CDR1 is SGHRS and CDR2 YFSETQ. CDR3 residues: CASSSFQGRMNEKLFF. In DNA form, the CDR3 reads TGCGCCAGCAGCTCTTTCCAGGGACGGATGAATGAAAAACTGTTTTTT.

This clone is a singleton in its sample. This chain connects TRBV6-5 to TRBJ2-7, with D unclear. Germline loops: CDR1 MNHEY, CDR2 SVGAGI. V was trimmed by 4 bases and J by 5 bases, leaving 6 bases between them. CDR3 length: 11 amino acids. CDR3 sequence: CASSSRDEQYF. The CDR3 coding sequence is TGTGCCAGCAGTTCTAGAGACGAGCAGTACTTC.

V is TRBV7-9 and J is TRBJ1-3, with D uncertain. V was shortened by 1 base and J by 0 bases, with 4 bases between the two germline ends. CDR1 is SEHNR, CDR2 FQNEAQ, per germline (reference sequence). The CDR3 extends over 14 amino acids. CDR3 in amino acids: CASSLGNSGNTIYF. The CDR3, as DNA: TGTGCCAGCAGCTTAGGGAACTCTGGAAACACCATATATTTT.

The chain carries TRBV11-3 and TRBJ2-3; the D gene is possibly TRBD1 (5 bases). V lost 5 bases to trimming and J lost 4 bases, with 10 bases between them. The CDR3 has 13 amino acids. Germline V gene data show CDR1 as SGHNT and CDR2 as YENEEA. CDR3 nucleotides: TGTGCCAGCAGCCAGGGTGGCGCAGATACGCAGTATTTT. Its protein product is CASSQGGADTQYF. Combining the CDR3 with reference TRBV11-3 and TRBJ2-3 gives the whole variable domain EAGVVQSPRYKIIEKKQPVAFWCNPISGHNTLYWYLQNLGQGPELLIRYENEEAVDDSQLPKDRFSAERLKGVDSTLKIQPAELGDSAVYLCASSQGGADTQYFGPGTRLTVL.

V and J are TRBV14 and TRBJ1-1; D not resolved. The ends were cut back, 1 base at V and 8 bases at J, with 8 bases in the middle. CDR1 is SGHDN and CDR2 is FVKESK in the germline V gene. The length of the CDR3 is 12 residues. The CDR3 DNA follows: TGTGCCAGCAGCCAAGGTTTAGGGGAAGCTTTCTTT. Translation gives CASSQGLGEAFF.